This T cell receptor beta chain originates from a study of shared clonotypes between healthy human individuals. Libraries were prepared by immunoSEQ multiplex PCR; TCRdb keeps only in-frame clonotypes and omits some of them. The sample contains under 650,000 clones, around 96% of which appear only once. V lost 4 bases and J 2 bases, leaving 8 bases between the germline ends. CDR3 length: 13 residues. Germline V gene sequence: CDR1 MNHEY, CDR2 SVGAGI. The source of this sequence is a woman aged 25 to 39 in good health. The rearrangement links TRBV6-5 to TRBJ2-5; tentatively, D is TRBD1 (5 bases). The material sequenced was naive CD4+ T cells sorted from blood. Subset described: CD45RA+ positively selected. This CDR3 is CASSSGQQETQYF. The DNA for the CDR3 is TGTGCCAGCAGTTCAGGGCAGCAAGAGACCCAGTACTTC.